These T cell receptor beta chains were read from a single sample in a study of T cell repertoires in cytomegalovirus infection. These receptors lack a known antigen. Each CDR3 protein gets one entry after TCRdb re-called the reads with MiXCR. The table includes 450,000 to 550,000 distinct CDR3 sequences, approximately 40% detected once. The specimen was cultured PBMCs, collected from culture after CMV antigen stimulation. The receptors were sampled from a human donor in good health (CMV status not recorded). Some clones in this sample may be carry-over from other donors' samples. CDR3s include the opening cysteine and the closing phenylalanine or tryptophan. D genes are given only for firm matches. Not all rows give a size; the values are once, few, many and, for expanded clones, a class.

TGTGCCAGCAGCCCACTAGCGGGGGGGCTCTATGAGCAGTTCTTC,CASSPLAGGLYEQFF,15,-,TRBV7-2,TRBD2,TRBJ2-1
TGCAGTGCTCTACGGGAACGGGATCAGCCCCAGCATTTT,CSALRERDQPQHF,13,few,TRBV20-1,-,TRBJ1-5
TGTGCCAGCAGTGACCTGCCCACCCCGACTAGAGGGGCGGGTGAGCAGTTCTTC,CASSDLPTPTRGAGEQFF,18,-,TRBV6-8,-,TRBJ2-1
TGTGCCAGCAGCTTAGCCAGCGGGAGTATTCCAGGCTCCTACAATGAGCAGTTCTTC,CASSLASGSIPGSYNEQFF,19,few,TRBV7-8,TRBD2,TRBJ2-1
TGTGCCAGCAGCTCCCAACAGGGACCCTACAATGAGCAGTTCTTC,CASSSQQGPYNEQFF,15,few,TRBV7-8,-,TRBJ2-1
TGTGCCAGCAGCCTAAAGACGAGCTACTACGAGCAGTACTTC,CASSLKTSYYEQYF,14,few,TRBV6-2/TRBV6-3,-,TRBJ2-7
TGTGCCAGCAGCCGCCAGACAGGGGCGTTAGGTGAGCAGTTCTTC,CASSRQTGALGEQFF,15,-,TRBV12-3/TRBV12-4,TRBD1,TRBJ2-1
TGTGCCAGCAGCTTAGACCCCCGCCCTCAAGAGACCCAGTACTTC,CASSLDPRPQETQYF,15,-,TRBV11-2,-,TRBJ2-5
TGTGCCACTCGCAGACAGTCCAACACTGAAGCTTTCTTT,CATRRQSNTEAFF,13,-,TRBV19,-,TRBJ1-1
TGTGCCAGCAGAACTCGCGGGCGTCGCGGGGGCGACACCTCAGATACGCAGTATTTT,CASRTRGRRGGDTSDTQYF,19,-,TRBV7-2,-,TRBJ2-3
TGTGCCAGCAGCCTCACAGGGGGCGCAGAATACGAGCAGTACTTC,CASSLTGGAEYEQYF,15,many,TRBV7-8,TRBD1,TRBJ2-7
TGTGCCAGCAGCTTGAGCGGGGCAAGCACAGATACGCAGTATTTT,CASSLSGASTDTQYF,15,-,TRBV11-2,TRBD2,TRBJ2-3
TGTGCCAGCAGTTCGCCCCCCGGGACAGGGTTTACGGGGGAGCTGTTTTTT,CASSSPPGTGFTGELFF,17,-,TRBV12-3/TRBV12-4,TRBD1,TRBJ2-2
TGTGCCAGTAGTATAGGTCTAGCGGGACGGACTATCTACAATGAGCAGTTCTTC,CASSIGLAGRTIYNEQFF,18,-,TRBV19,TRBD2,TRBJ2-1
TGTGCCAGCAGCTTAGCGTTAGGACTAGCGGGATCCTACGAGCAGTACTTC,CASSLALGLAGSYEQYF,17,many,TRBV7-2,TRBD2,TRBJ2-7
TGTGCCATGTCGCGCCAGGGCTATACCTACGAGCAGTACTTC,CAMSRQGYTYEQYF,14,-,TRBV10-3,-,TRBJ2-7
TGCAGTGCCCCATCGGGGGGGCTTTTATCACCCCTCCACTTT,CSAPSGGLLSPLHF,14,-,TRBV20-1,-,TRBJ1-6
TGTGCCAGCAGCCGAATTGTGCAAACCTGGAGCAATCAGCCCCAGCATTTT,CASSRIVQTWSNQPQHF,17,-,TRBV28,-,TRBJ1-5
TGTGCCAGCAGTGAAGGGTTGATCGCGAACACCGGGGAGCTGTTTTTT,CASSEGLIANTGELFF,16,few,TRBV6-1,-,TRBJ2-2
TGTGCCAGCAGCATGCCGAGGGACATACTTAACTATGGCTACACCTTC,CASSMPRDILNYGYTF,16,few,TRBV7-8,-,TRBJ1-2
TGTGCCAGCAGCTGCTCACTGGCGGGGGGAAACTACGAGCAGTACTTC,CASSCSLAGGNYEQYF,16,few,TRBV7-6,TRBD2,TRBJ2-7
TGTGCCAGCAGCTTAGGGGCAGGGGGGAACACTGAAGCTTTCTTT,CASSLGAGGNTEAFF,15,few,TRBV7-8,TRBD1,TRBJ1-1
TGTGCCAGCAGTTCCAGCGGGGGTGAAAAACTGTTTTTT,CASSSSGGEKLFF,13,few,TRBV7-9,-,TRBJ1-4
TGTGCCAGCAGTTTATTTCCTAGCCGCGCCGGGGCAGATACGCAGTATTTT,CASSLFPSRAGADTQYF,17,-,TRBV27,-,TRBJ2-3
TGTGCCAGCAGCCCCCGGGCCCGGGCTAGCGGGCCCCCCTACGAGCAGTACTTC,CASSPRARASGPPYEQYF,18,few,TRBV7-2,TRBD2,TRBJ2-7
TGTGCCAGCAGCTTAACGGGGCCAAATGAGCAGTTCTTC,CASSLTGPNEQFF,13,-,TRBV7-3,-,TRBJ2-1
TGTGCCAGCAGCTTAAACAGGGGGGATGGCTACACCTTC,CASSLNRGDGYTF,13,-,TRBV7-2,TRBD1,TRBJ1-2
TGCGCCAGCAGCCAAGATGTCGTCTACGAGCAGTACTTC,CASSQDVVYEQYF,13,-,TRBV4-1,-,TRBJ2-7
TGTGCCAGCTGTGAAGGGTTCCGGCCCCAGCATTTT,CASCEGFRPQHF,12,-,TRBV6-1,-,TRBJ1-5
TGTGCCATCAGTTCGGGGACTCCCAATGCAGATACGCAGTATTTT,CAISSGTPNADTQYF,15,-,TRBV27,-,TRBJ2-3
TGTGCCAGCAGCCCGACAGGGATGGACGGCACTGAAGCTTTCTTT,CASSPTGMDGTEAFF,15,-,TRBV6-1,TRBD1,TRBJ1-1
TGTGCCAGCAGCTCCACCGACCAAGAGACCCAGTACTTC,CASSSTDQETQYF,13,-,TRBV7-9,-,TRBJ2-5
TGTGCTAGTGGTTTTGTGACTAGCGGGATCTCCTACGAGCAGTACTTC,CASGFVTSGISYEQYF,16,few,TRBV12-5,TRBD2,TRBJ2-7
TGTGCCAGCAGCTTATGGCGGACTAGCGGAAGCACAGATACGCAGTATTTT,CASSLWRTSGSTDTQYF,17,few,TRBV7-8,TRBD2,TRBJ2-3
TGCAGTGCTAGGACTAGCGGGGCGAACACCGGGGAGCTGTTTTTT,CSARTSGANTGELFF,15,-,TRBV20-1,TRBD2,TRBJ2-2
TGTGCCAGCAGCGCAATTAACTATGGCTACACCTTC,CASSAINYGYTF,12,few,TRBV7-2,-,TRBJ1-2
TGTGCCAGCAGCTTAGATGGACACGAAGGCAATCATCCCCAGCATTTT,CASSLDGHEGNHPQHF,16,-,TRBV7-2,-,TRBJ1-5
TGTGCCAGCAGATCCTGGGGGGGATCCACAGATACGCAGTATTTT,CASRSWGGSTDTQYF,15,-,TRBV12-3/TRBV12-4,TRBD2,TRBJ2-3
TGTGCCAGCAGCTCCGCCCCCGACAGGATGAACACTGAAGCTTTCTTT,CASSSAPDRMNTEAFF,16,-,TRBV7-9,-,TRBJ1-1
TGTGCCAGCAGCTTACAGACAAAGGGCGAAGAGACCCAGTACTTC,CASSLQTKGEETQYF,15,few,TRBV7-2,-,TRBJ2-5
TGCAGTGCGAGGCAGGGAAACACTGAAGCTTTCTTT,CSARQGNTEAFF,12,-,TRBV20-1,-,TRBJ1-1
TGTGCCAGCAGTTGGGGTAGACAGGGGAGGGACTATGGCTACACCTTC,CASSWGRQGRDYGYTF,16,-,TRBV6-1,TRBD1,TRBJ1-2
TGTGCCAGCAGTGAAGGGCGGGGGATTAGTAAGGACGAGCAGTACTTC,CASSEGRGISKDEQYF,16,few,TRBV6-1,TRBD2,TRBJ2-7
TGTGCCAGCAGTTATAGCGGGGGGTTCGCCGGGGAGCTGTTTTTT,CASSYSGGFAGELFF,15,-,TRBV7-2,TRBD2,TRBJ2-2
TGTGCCAGCTCACCAGAAGGGACGAACACTGAAGCTTTCTTT,CASSPEGTNTEAFF,14,-,TRBV18,-,TRBJ1-1
TGTGCCAGCTCGGCAGGCGATCGGGAGCAGTACTTC,CASSAGDREQYF,12,-,TRBV6-1,-,TRBJ2-7
TGTGCCAGCAGGCAAACTAGCGGGGGGTCCCAAGAGACCCAGTACTTC,CASRQTSGGSQETQYF,16,few,TRBV7-8,TRBD2,TRBJ2-5